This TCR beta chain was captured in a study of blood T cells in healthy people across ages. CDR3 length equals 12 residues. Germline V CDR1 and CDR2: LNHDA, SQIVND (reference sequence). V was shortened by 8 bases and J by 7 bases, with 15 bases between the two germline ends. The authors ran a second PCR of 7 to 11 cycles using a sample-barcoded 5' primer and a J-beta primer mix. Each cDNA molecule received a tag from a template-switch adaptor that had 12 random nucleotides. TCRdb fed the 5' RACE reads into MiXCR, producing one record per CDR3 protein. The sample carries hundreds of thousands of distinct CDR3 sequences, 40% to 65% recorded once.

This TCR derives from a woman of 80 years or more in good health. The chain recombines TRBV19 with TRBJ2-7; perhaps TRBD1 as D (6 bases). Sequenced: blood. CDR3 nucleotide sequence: TGTGCCAGTGGGGACACCTACAATGAGCAGTACTTC. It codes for CASGDTYNEQYF. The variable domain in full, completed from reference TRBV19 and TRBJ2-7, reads DGGITQSPKYLFRKEGQNVTLSCEQNLNHDAMYWYRQDPGQGLRLIYYSQIVNDFQKGDIAEGYSVSREKKESFPLTVTSAQKNPTAFYLCASGDTYNEQYFGPGTRLTVT.